This T cell receptor beta chain stems from a study of blood T cell repertoires in COVID-19. Across the study: Acute-phase and convalescent COVID-19 samples originated in the United States, Italy and Spain.

CDR1 is SQVTM, CDR2 ANQGSEA, per germline. There are 12 residues in the CDR3. The V end lost 4 bases, the J end lost 8 bases, and 12 bases lay between the germline ends. The participants were between about 18 and 95 years old and came from 24 US areas. What the recovered Cohort 3 donors had was two negative PCRs, clearance, or symptom resolution. Per the authors' pipeline: Estimates of nucleated cell counts were drawn from the amplification of reference gene primers. Clones were sequenced by immunoSEQ multiplex PCR, and TCRdb holds only the in-frame ones, with some missing. V, J and clone size were drawn from that table, and D and trimming were deduced from the DNA. The sample gives about 310,000 clones, under 90% of which show up once; roughly 5.3% is in the top ten.

The specimen sequenced was PBMCs or T cells enriched from blood (not recorded which). The chain employs TRBV29-1 and TRBJ2-1; no clear D. This TCR was recovered from a man in his sixties who had recovered from COVID-19. The CDR3 DNA reads as TGCAGCGTTGTACATTCGCAAGATGAGCAGTTCTTC. Its translation: CSVVHSQDEQFF.